This passage covers 20 T cell receptor beta chains from one sample sequenced in a study of patients and donors after allogeneic stem cell transplantation. MiXCR, run by TCRdb on the RT-PCR reads, gives a single entry per CDR3 protein. In the table there are 150,000 to 200,000 distinct CDR3 sequences, around two fifths of which are singletons. The specimen sequenced was blood, either unsorted or a sorted T cell fraction (not recorded which). Source of these receptors: a human donor who was either an allogeneic HSCT recipient or a stem cell or donor lymphocyte infusion donor (not recorded which). It is not recorded whose cells these are; they may come from a transplant donor.

The rearrangement joins TRBV6-5 to TRBJ2-1; perhaps TRBD2 as D (6 bases). The V end was cut by 6 bases, the J end by 6 bases, with 15 bases between. The CDR3 spans 14 residues. The germline V gene has CDR1 MNHEY and CDR2 SVGAGI. CDR3 protein: CASSQARGGNEQFF. CDR3 in DNA: TGTGCCAGCAGCCAGGCAAGGGGAGGCAATGAGCAGTTCTTC.

This clonotype occurred a few times. The chain has TRBV7-9 and TRBJ2-1, with TRBD2 matching 10 bases. CDR1 SEHNR and CDR2 FQNEAQ come from the germline V gene (reference sequence). The CDR3 covers 15 residues. The V segment lost 2 bases and the J segment 8 bases; nucleotides outside the gene matches: 6. This chain's CDR3 is CASSLTEAGGDEQFF. DNA for the CDR3: TGTGCCAGCAGCTTAACTGAAGCGGGAGGGGATGAGCAGTTCTTC.

The chain recombines TRBV7-9 with TRBJ2-3, with 8 bases lining up with TRBD2. Germline V gene lookup returns CDR1 SEHNR and CDR2 FQNEAQ (reference sequence). J was trimmed by 6 bases and V by 5 bases; bases with no gene match: 7. The CDR3 covers 14 residues. The CDR3 DNA sequence: TGTGCCAGCAGCAGAGCGGGGGCCCCCGATACGCAGTATTTT. It codes for CASSRAGAPDTQYF.

In this sample, this clonotype turned up a few times. The chain carries TRBV7-9 and TRBJ1-5; D gene unclear. The V end lost 2 bases, the J end lost 4 bases, and 9 bases lay between the germline ends. The CDR3 sequence is 14 residues long. The germline V gene has CDR1 SEHNR and CDR2 FQNEAQ (reference sequence). Here the CDR3 DNA reads TGTGCCAGCAGCTTACATGGGGAAAATCAGCCCCAGCATTTT. It is translated as CASSLHGENQPQHF.

The chain has TRBV7-8 and TRBJ2-1, with D unclear. The CDR3 totals 15 residues. The V gene's germline CDR1 is SGHVS and CDR2 FQNEAQ. Between the trimmed V and J ends, which lost 1 base and 0 bases, there was a span of 7 bases. CDR3 bases: TGTGCCAGCAGCTTAGAATGGAGCTCCTACAATGAGCAGTTCTTC. Translation: CASSLEWSSYNEQFF.

CDR3 amino acids: CASSHPGEKLFF. The CDR3 DNA sequence: TGTGCCAGCAGCCACCCGGGGGAAAAACTGTTTTTT. The chain employs TRBV7-6 and TRBJ1-4; no reliable D call. The V gene's germline CDR1 is SGHVS and CDR2 FNYEAQ. The CDR3 contains 12 residues. Trimming took 5 bases from V and 8 from J, leaving 9 bases between them.

The chain joins TRBV30 to TRBJ2-6; D not certain. Trimming removed 3 bases from V and 0 bases from J, with 6 bases in between. The CDR3 consists of 14 residues. Germline values: CDR1 GTSNPN, CDR2 SVGIG (reference sequence). This CDR3 reads CAWSLFSGANVLTF. The CDR3 nucleotides are TGTGCCTGGAGCCTCTTCTCTGGGGCCAACGTCCTGACTTTC.

The rearrangement uses TRBV3-1 and TRBJ2-1; D uncertain. The V gene's germline CDR1 is LGHDT and CDR2 YNNKEL (reference sequence). The CDR3 is 16 residues long. V lost 0 bases, J lost 3 bases, and 12 bases lay in between. CDR3 in DNA: TGTGCCAGCAGCCAAGAAGGCCACAGTATCTACAATGAGCAGTTCTTC. Protein: CASSQEGHSIYNEQFF.

Comments on this clonotype: Mismatch with germline at one junction end may stem from a read error. J is TRBJ1-1 and V is TRBV7-8, with a weak D call TRBD1 (5 bases). The CDR3 has 12 residues. The germline V gene has CDR1 SGHVS and CDR2 FQNEAQ. CDR3 sequence reads: CAGSPRQREAFF. The CDR3 coding sequence is TGTGCCGGCAGCCCGCGACAGCGCGAAGCTTTCTTT.

CDR3 region: CASSSLPDSATNEKLFF. The CDR3 DNA is TGTGCCAGCAGTTCCCTTCCCGACAGTGCAACTAATGAAAAACTGTTTTTT. The V and J genes are TRBV12-3 or TRBV12-4 and TRBJ1-4, with a weak D call TRBD1 (5 bases). Trimming took off 4 bases at V and 0 bases at J, with 15 bases between the two ends. This CDR3 has 17 residues.

This chain uses TRBV15 with TRBJ1-2; D is undetermined. V was clipped by 1 base and J by 0 bases, with 12 bases between them. There are 16 residues in the CDR3. In germline, CDR1 is LNHNV, CDR2 YYDKDF (reference sequence). The CDR3: CATSRVRFSANYGYTF. Written as DNA, the CDR3 is TGTGCCACCAGCAGAGTGAGGTTTTCAGCTAACTATGGCTACACCTTC.

This clonotype was counted a single time. This sequence joins TRBV27 and TRBJ2-1, with 9 nucleotides matching TRBD2. Trimming removed 4 bases from V and 6 bases from J; junction bases left unmatched: 7. The CDR3 has 15 amino acids. From germline, CDR1 is MNHEY and CDR2 SMNVEV (reference sequence). This CDR3 is CASSSSGKGANEQFF. The CDR3 region has the DNA TGTGCCAGCAGTTCTAGCGGGAAGGGGGCCAATGAGCAGTTCTTC.

The chain is built from TRBV7-9 and TRBJ2-1; D is ambiguous. Trimming removed 5 bases at V and 8 bases at J, with 13 bases between. The CDR3 length is 13 residues. Germline-derived CDR1 and CDR2 are SEHNR and FQNEAQ (reference sequence). CDR3 bases: TGTGCCAGCAGCCCGGACGAAGCGCATGAGCAGTTCTTC. The encoded protein is CASSPDEAHEQFF.

The chain joins TRBV4-3 to TRBJ1-1; no definite D call. From germline, CDR1 is LGHNA and CDR2 YSLEER. The V and J ends lost 0 bases and 5 bases respectively, with 10 bases between them. This CDR3 region has 14 residues. The CDR3 bases are TGCGCCAGCAGCCAAGAATGGGGTAGTACTGAAGCTTTCTTT. It encodes CASSQEWGSTEAFF.

The chain links TRBV5-1 to TRBJ2-2; 12 bases map to TRBD2. V was clipped by 0 bases and J by 8 bases; unmatched bases: 2. Germline loops: CDR1 SGHRS, CDR2 YFSETQ. This CDR3 has 15 residues. The CDR3 coding sequence is TGCGCCAGCAGCTTGGGACTAGCGGGAGCGGGGGAGCTGTTTTTT. This sequence encodes CASSLGLAGAGELFF.

The chain carries TRBV6-6 and TRBJ1-1; TRBD1 matches 9 bases. The germline gives CDR1 MNHNY, CDR2 SVGAGI (reference sequence). The CDR3 consists of 14 residues. The ends lost 6 bases at V and 4 bases at J; junction bases unmatched: 6. CDR3 nucleotides: TGTGCCAGCAGAACCGGGACAGGGCCCACTGAAGCTTTCTTT. This sequence encodes CASRTGTGPTEAFF.

The chain joins TRBV7-2 to TRBJ1-6, with D maybe TRBD1 (5 bases). Between the trimmed V and J ends, which lost 1 base and 7 bases, there was a span of 8 bases. Germline V gives CDR1 SGHTA, CDR2 FQGNSA. The length of the CDR3 is 14 residues. The CDR3 coding sequence is TGTGCCAGCAGCTTAGTCAGGGAGAATTCACCCCTCCACTTT. Protein sequence: CASSLVRENSPLHF.

This clonotype was counted a few times. This chain links TRBV2 with TRBJ2-1; TRBD2 aligns across 11 bases. The junction had 11 bases not matched to a gene; V was cut back by 8 bases and J by 5 bases. The CDR3 consists of 16 residues. CDR1 and CDR2 (germline): SNHLY, FYNNEI. The CDR3 region has the DNA TGTGCCAGCTGGGCACGGTCTAGCGGGAGGAACAATGAGCAGTTCTTC. It specifies CASWARSSGRNNEQFF.

This clonotype showed up just a few times. This chain joins TRBV12-3 or TRBV12-4 and TRBJ1-5; D not certain. The CDR3 is made up of 15 amino acids. The V gene lost 6 bases and the J gene lost 2 bases, with 14 bases spanning the gap. The CDR3 region has the DNA TGTGCCAGCAGCTCTATAAGGGTTGGCAATCAGCCCCAGCATTTT. It codes for CASSSIRVGNQPQHF.

The chain joins TRBV29-1 to TRBJ2-7; tentative D call: TRBD1 (6 bases). There are 14 residues in the CDR3. Germline V lookup: CDR1 SQVTM, CDR2 ANQGSEA. Trimming shortened V by 5 bases and J by 4 bases, and 18 bases separated the two germline ends. The CDR3 coding sequence is TGCAGCGTTAAGAGAAGCGACAGGACGTACGAGCAGTACTTC. It translates to CSVKRSDRTYEQYF.